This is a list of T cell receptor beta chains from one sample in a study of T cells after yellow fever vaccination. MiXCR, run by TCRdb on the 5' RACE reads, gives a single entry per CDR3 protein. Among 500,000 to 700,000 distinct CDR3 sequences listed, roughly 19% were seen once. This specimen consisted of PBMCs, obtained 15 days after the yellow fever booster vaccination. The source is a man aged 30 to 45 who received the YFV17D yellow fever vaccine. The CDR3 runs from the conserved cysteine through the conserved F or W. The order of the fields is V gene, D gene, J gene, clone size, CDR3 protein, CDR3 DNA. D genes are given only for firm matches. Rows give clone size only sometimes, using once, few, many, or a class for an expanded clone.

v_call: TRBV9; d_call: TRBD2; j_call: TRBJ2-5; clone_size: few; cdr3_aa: CASSVAGLAGQILEETQYF; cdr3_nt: TGTGCCAGCAGCGTAGCCGGACTAGCGGGACAGATTTTAGAGGAGACCCAGTACTTC
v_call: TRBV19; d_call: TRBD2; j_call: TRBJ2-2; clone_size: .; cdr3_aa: CASSRVAGVGGELFF; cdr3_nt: TGTGCCAGTAGCCGGGTAGCGGGAGTGGGCGGGGAGCTGTTTTTT
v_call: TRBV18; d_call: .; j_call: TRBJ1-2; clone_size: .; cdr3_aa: CASSPPGTGYGYTF; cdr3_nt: TGTGCCAGCTCACCACCAGGTACAGGCTATGGCTACACCTTC
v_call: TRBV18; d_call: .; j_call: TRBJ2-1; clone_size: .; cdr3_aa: CASSRVSGEDEQFF; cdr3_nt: TGTGCCAGCTCCAGGGTATCGGGGGAGGATGAGCAGTTCTTC
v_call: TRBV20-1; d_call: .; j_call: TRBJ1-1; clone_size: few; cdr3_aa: CSARPRGNTEAFF; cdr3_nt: TGCAGTGCTAGACCAAGGGGGAACACTGAAGCTTTCTTT
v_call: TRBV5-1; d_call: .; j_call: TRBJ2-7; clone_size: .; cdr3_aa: CASSRPAGASYEQYF; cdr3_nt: TGCGCCAGCAGCCGACCGGCGGGGGCTTCCTACGAGCAGTACTTC
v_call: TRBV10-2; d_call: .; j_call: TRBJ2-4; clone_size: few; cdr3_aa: CASSDGRSGNIQYF; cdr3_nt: TGCGCCAGCAGTGATGGCAGATCAGGGAACATTCAGTACTTC
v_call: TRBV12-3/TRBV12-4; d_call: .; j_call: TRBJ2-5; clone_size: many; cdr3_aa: CASSYGATQYF; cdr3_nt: TGTGCCAGCAGTTATGGAGCGACCCAGTACTTC
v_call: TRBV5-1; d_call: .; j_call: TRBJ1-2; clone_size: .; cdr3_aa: CASSLDTGRYGYTF; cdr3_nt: TGCGCCAGCAGCTTGGACACAGGGCGGTATGGCTACACCTTC
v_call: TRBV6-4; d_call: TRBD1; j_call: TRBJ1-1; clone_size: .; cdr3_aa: CASSHSPGQGAFVNTEAFF; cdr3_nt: TGTGCCAGCAGTCATTCACCGGGACAGGGGGCTTTCGTAAACACTGAAGCTTTCTTT
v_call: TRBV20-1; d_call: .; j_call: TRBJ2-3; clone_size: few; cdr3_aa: CSAREAVGTDTQYF; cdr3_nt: TGCAGTGCTAGAGAAGCTGTGGGCACAGATACGCAGTATTTT
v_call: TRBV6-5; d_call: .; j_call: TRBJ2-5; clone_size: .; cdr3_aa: CASSYALQGAETQYF; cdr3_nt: TGTGCCAGCAGTTACGCCCTTCAGGGAGCAGAGACCCAGTACTTC
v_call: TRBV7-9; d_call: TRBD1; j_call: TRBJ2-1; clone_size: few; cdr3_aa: CASSLELDRGSLFF; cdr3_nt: TGTGCCAGCAGCTTAGAATTGGACAGGGGAAGTTTGTTCTTC
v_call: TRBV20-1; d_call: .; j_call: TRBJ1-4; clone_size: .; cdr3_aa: CSARRQGGEKLFF; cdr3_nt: TGCAGTGCTAGAAGGCAGGGCGGTGAAAAACTGTTTTTT
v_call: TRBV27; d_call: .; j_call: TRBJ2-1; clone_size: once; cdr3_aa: CASSLRLVGVLHEQFF; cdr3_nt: TGTGCCAGCAGTTTAAGGTTGGTGGGGGTCCTACATGAGCAGTTCTTC
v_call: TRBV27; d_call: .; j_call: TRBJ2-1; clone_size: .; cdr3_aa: CASSTGIGQFF; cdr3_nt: TGTGCCAGCAGCACAGGCATCGGGCAGTTCTTC
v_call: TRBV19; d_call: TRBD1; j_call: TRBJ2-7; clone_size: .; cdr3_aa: CATSDRDYEQYF; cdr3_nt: TGTGCCACCTCCGACAGGGACTACGAGCAGTACTTC
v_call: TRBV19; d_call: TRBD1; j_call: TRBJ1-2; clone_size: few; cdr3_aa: CASSKDRGYYGYTF; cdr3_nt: TGTGCCAGTAGTAAGGACAGGGGGTACTATGGCTACACCTTC
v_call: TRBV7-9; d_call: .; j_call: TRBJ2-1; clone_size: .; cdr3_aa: CASSLVGQASHEQFF; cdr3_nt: TGTGCCAGCAGCTTAGTTGGGCAGGCGAGCCATGAGCAGTTCTTC
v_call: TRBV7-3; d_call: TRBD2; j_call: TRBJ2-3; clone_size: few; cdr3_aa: CASSWTSGTDTQYF; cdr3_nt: TGTGCCAGCTCATGGACTAGCGGCACAGATACGCAGTATTTT
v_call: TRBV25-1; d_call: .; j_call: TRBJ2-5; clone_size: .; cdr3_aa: CASSVGDAFGETQYF; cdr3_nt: TGTGCCAGCAGTGTCGGGGACGCCTTTGGAGAGACCCAGTACTTC
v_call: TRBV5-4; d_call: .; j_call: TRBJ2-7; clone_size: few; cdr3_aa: CASGAGGEQYF; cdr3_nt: TGTGCCAGCGGAGCCGGGGGCGAGCAGTACTTC
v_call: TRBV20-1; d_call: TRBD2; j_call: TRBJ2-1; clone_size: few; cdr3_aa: CSARGLAYNEQFF; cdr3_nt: TGCAGTGCCCGGGGACTAGCCTACAATGAGCAGTTCTTC
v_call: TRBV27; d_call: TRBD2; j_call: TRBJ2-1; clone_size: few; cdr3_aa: CASRLAGGWGNEQFF; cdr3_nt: TGTGCCAGTAGACTAGCGGGAGGGTGGGGGAATGAGCAGTTCTTC
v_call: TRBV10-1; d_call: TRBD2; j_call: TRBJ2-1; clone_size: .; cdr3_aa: CASSEFSGASYNEQFF; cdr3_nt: TGCGCCAGCAGTGAGTTTAGCGGGGCATCCTACAATGAGCAGTTCTTC
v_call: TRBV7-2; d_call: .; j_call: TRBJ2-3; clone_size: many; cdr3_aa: CASSSQGLLTDTQYF; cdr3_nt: TGTGCCAGCAGCTCCCAAGGGCTGCTCACAGATACGCAGTATTTT